Listed here are 8 T cell receptor beta chains from one sample, sequenced in a study of shared clonotypes between healthy human individuals. The repertoire was sequenced with immunoSEQ multiplex PCR; TCRdb's copy has only in-frame clones and lacks some. Among about 1.5 million clones listed, 95% to 99% were seen once. The sample comprised naive CD4+ T cells sorted from blood. The subset was: CD45RA+ positively selected. These receptors all stem from a young man in good health.

V is TRBV19 and J is TRBJ2-7; D is perhaps TRBD2 (5 bases). CDR3 length equals 12 residues. Germline CDR1 is LNHDA and CDR2 is SQIVND (reference sequence). Trimming cost V 5 bases and J 3 bases, with 8 bases left between them. The CDR3 sequence is CASSPGNYEQYF. As DNA, the CDR3 is TGTGCCAGTAGTCCCGGGAACTACGAGCAGTACTTC.

This clone was observed once. The chain joins TRBV10-2 to TRBJ2-1, with TRBD2 matching over 7 bases. This CDR3 is 13 amino acids long. The germline gives CDR1 WSHSY, CDR2 SAAADI. V trimming: 6 bases; J trimming: 7 bases; junction bases outside the gene matches: 6. CDR3 amino acids: CASSWGGGNEQFF. Written as DNA, the CDR3 is TGCGCCAGCAGCTGGGGGGGAGGGAATGAGCAGTTCTTC.

The chain recombines TRBV29-1 with TRBJ2-7; TRBD2 matches 7 bases. CDR3 length: 13 residues. The ends lost 5 bases at V and 7 bases at J; junction bases unmatched: 11. Germline CDR1 and CDR2: SQVTM and ANQGSEA. CDR3: CSVKTSLGGEQYF. The CDR3 bases are TGCAGCGTTAAGACTAGCCTGGGGGGAGAGCAGTACTTC.

The gene calls are TRBV4-1 and TRBJ2-3; D remains ambiguous. V lost 3 bases and J 1 base, leaving 14 bases between the germline ends. The CDR3 extends over 16 amino acids. Germline V gene data show CDR1 as MGHRA and CDR2 as YSYEKL. CDR3 sequence (DNA): TGCGCCAGCAGCCAGGGTACGGCGGACCGCACAGATACGCAGTATTTT. Protein product: CASSQGTADRTDTQYF.

CDR3 amino acids: CASSPKLGLHLYEQYF. The CDR3 bases are TGTGCCAGCAGCCCTAAGCTGGGGCTACATCTCTACGAGCAGTACTTC. J is TRBJ2-7 and V is TRBV5-4, with D maybe TRBD1 (5 bases). V gave up 4 bases and J gave up 3 bases, with 20 bases separating them. Germline assignment: CDR1 SGHNT and CDR2 YYREEE (reference sequence). CDR3 length: 16 residues.

The chain couples TRBV30 to TRBJ2-7; no reliable D call. The germline gives CDR1 GTSNPN, CDR2 SVGIG (reference sequence). The V end was cut by 0 bases, the J end by 2 bases, with 5 bases between. CDR3 size: 12 residues. The CDR3 bases are TGTGCCTGGAGTGTACATACCTACGAGCAGTACTTC. Translating it yields CAWSVHTYEQYF.

A note on this clone: This CDR3 is also generated by other DNA sequences in the sample. CDR3 in amino acids: CASSPPGRYNEQFF. CDR3 nucleotide sequence: TGTGCCAGCTCACCACCTGGCAGATACAATGAGCAGTTCTTC. This chain uses TRBV18 with TRBJ2-1; D gene uncertain. CDR1 is KGHSH, CDR2 LQKENI, per germline. CDR3 length: 14 residues. Deletions cut 0 bases from V and 4 bases from J, with 7 bases between.

CDR3 residues: CSASLVGTNYGYTF. The CDR3 region has the DNA TGCAGCGCATCCTTGGTAGGGACTAACTATGGCTACACCTTC. The chain joins TRBV29-1 to TRBJ1-2; D not resolved. Germline CDR1 SQVTM, CDR2 ANQGSEA. V was trimmed by 7 bases and J by 0 bases, leaving 15 bases between them. The CDR3 has 14 amino acids. Full variable domain (missing parts from reference TRBV29-1 and TRBJ1-2): SAVISQKPSRDICQRGTSLTIQCQVDSQVTMMFWYRQQPGQSLTLIATANQGSEATYESGFVIDKFPISRPNLTFSTLTVSNMSPEDSSIYLCSASLVGTNYGYTFGSGTRLTVV.